These T cell receptor beta chains were read from a single sample in a study of shared clonotypes between healthy human individuals. This table comes from immunoSEQ multiplex PCR, and its TCRdb copy is limited to in-frame clones, with some not included. The data contain just over 2,000,000 clones, 95% of them singletons. The source material was naive CD4+ T cells sorted from blood. The receptors derive from a man aged 18 to 35 in good health. CDR3s include the opening cysteine and the closing phenylalanine or tryptophan. A D gene is named only where the DNA matches it firmly. Part of the rows lack a size; the others show once, few, many or a class for expanded clones.

V gene	clone size	D gene	J gene	CDR3 DNA	CDR3 protein
TRBV5-1	NA	TRBD1	TRBJ2-7	TGCGCCAGCAGCCGGGACAGCGAAAACTCCTACGAGCAGTACTTC	CASSRDSENSYEQYF
TRBV7-9	NA	NA	TRBJ1-2	TGTGCCAGCAGCTTAGAGCCAGGAGAGTATTATGGCTACACCTTC	CASSLEPGEYYGYTF
TRBV18	once	NA	TRBJ2-7	TGTGCCAGCTCACCCGGGACCACGTCCTACGAGCAGTACTTC	CASSPGTTSYEQYF
TRBV6-5	NA	TRBD1	TRBJ1-2	TGTGCCACCGGACAGGGGGCATATGGCTACACCTTC	CATGQGAYGYTF
TRBV19	NA	NA	TRBJ2-1	TGTGCCAGTAGGAACAGGCGAAGCTCCTACAATGAGCAGTTCTTC	CASRNRRSSYNEQFF
TRBV7-3	NA	TRBD2	TRBJ2-1	TGTGCCAGCAGCCTAGGACTAGCGGGGCACAATGAGCAGTTCTTC	CASSLGLAGHNEQFF
TRBV18	NA	NA	TRBJ2-5	TGTGCCAGCTCAAAGGAAGAGACCCAGTACTTC	CASSKEETQYF
TRBV5-6	NA	NA	TRBJ2-7	TGTGCCAGCAGCTTGGCAGGGAGGATCATGGGGGAGCAGTACTTC	CASSLAGRIMGEQYF
TRBV14	NA	TRBD2	TRBJ2-7	TGTGCCAGCAGCCGAGTAGCGGGAGAAAGAGGCGAGCAGTACTTC	CASSRVAGERGEQYF
TRBV5-1	NA	TRBD1	TRBJ2-1	TGCGCCAGCAGCTTGGGAGTCTCTGACAGGGGCAATGAGCAGTTCTTC	CASSLGVSDRGNEQFF
TRBV29-1	NA	NA	TRBJ1-2	TGCAGCGTTGCCGACCCTCAGGGTTGGTATGGCTACACCTTC	CSVADPQGWYGYTF
TRBV5-1	NA	NA	TRBJ2-5	TGCGCCAGCTCTCCCCTCGGAGAGACCCAGTACTTC	CASSPLGETQYF
TRBV25-1	once	NA	TRBJ2-1	TGTGCCAGCAGTGAATATGGAGTAACCCGAGAGCAGTTCTTC	CASSEYGVTREQFF
TRBV2	NA	TRBD2	TRBJ2-3	TGTGCAGGCAGACTAGCGGGAAACACAGATACGCAGTATTTT	CAGRLAGNTDTQYF
TRBV9	NA	NA	TRBJ2-5	TGTGCCAGCAGCGTAGAGGGCGGGATGACGGAGACCCAGTACTTC	CASSVEGGMTETQYF
TRBV4-1	NA	TRBD1	TRBJ1-5	TGCGCCAGCAGCCAAGAGTCGGAGGGGGCTGTGCGCAATCAGCCCCAGCATTTT	CASSQESEGAVRNQPQHF
TRBV5-1	once	NA	TRBJ1-6	TGCGCCAGCAGCTTGGCTGTAGGCAATTCACCCCTCCACTTT	CASSLAVGNSPLHF
TRBV7-3	NA	TRBD2	TRBJ2-1	TGTGCCAGCAGCTTACTACGAGCGGGGACCTACAATGAGCAGTTCTTC	CASSLLRAGTYNEQFF
TRBV10-3	NA	NA	TRBJ1-1	TGTGCCATCAGTGAGGGATTTGGTGAAGCTTTCTTT	CAISEGFGEAFF
TRBV5-6	NA	TRBD2	TRBJ2-5	TGTGCCAGCGAAACCGGGAGGCTAGAAGAGACCCAGTACTTC	CASETGRLEETQYF
TRBV7-2	NA	NA	TRBJ1-5	TGTGCCAGCAGCCCCGGGACTCCCACAATAGGCAATCAGCCCCAGCATTTT	CASSPGTPTIGNQPQHF
TRBV19	NA	TRBD1	TRBJ2-3	TGTGCCACCCGGCGACAGGGGACCACAGATACGCAGTATTTT	CATRRQGTTDTQYF
TRBV30	NA	NA	TRBJ1-1	TGTGCCTGGAGGACAGCCCTGAACACTGAAGCTTTCTTT	CAWRTALNTEAFF
TRBV7-3	NA	NA	TRBJ1-6	TGTGCCAGCAGCCAGGGACGGGACAATTCACCCCTCCACTTT	CASSQGRDNSPLHF
TRBV28	NA	NA	TRBJ2-7	TGTGCCAGCAGTCCGCCCCGGGACAACTCCTACGAGCAGTACTTC	CASSPPRDNSYEQYF
TRBV11-1	NA	NA	TRBJ2-7	TGTGCCGAAAAAGGGGGGCAGAGTCCCGAGCAGTACTTC	CAEKGGQSPEQYF
TRBV7-2	NA	NA	TRBJ2-5	TGTGCCAGCAGCTTACAGGTCAGCTTCGAAGAGACCCAGTACTTC	CASSLQVSFEETQYF
TRBV7-6	NA	TRBD1	TRBJ2-7	TGTGCCAGCAGCTCAGGGGGCCCCTCCTACGAGCAGTACTTC	CASSSGGPSYEQYF
TRBV9	once	NA	TRBJ1-6	TGTGCCAGCAGCGTAGGTGAACCCTATAATTCACCCCTCCACTTT	CASSVGEPYNSPLHF
TRBV7-6	NA	TRBD1	TRBJ2-2	TGTGCCAGCAGCTCCGGGAAGGGGGCGCGGACCGGGGAGCTGTTTTTT	CASSSGKGARTGELFF
TRBV9	NA	NA	TRBJ2-1	TGTGCCAGCAGCGTAGGAGGCGGACTAACCCCATACAATGAGCAGTTCTTC	CASSVGGGLTPYNEQFF
TRBV11-2	NA	NA	TRBJ2-3	TGTGCCAGCAGCGTTGGGGTGCGCACAGATACGCAGTATTTT	CASSVGVRTDTQYF
TRBV6-5	NA	NA	TRBJ1-1	TGTGCCAGCAGTTACCATCGGGGTGACACTGAAGCTTTCTTT	CASSYHRGDTEAFF
TRBV30	once	NA	TRBJ1-3	TGTGCCTGGGGAGGACCATCCTCTTATAGAAACACCATATATTTT	CAWGGPSSYRNTIYF
TRBV5-1	NA	TRBD2	TRBJ2-7	TGCGCCAGCAGCTTCTCAGCGGGGGGGCGCCTCGAGCAGTACTTC	CASSFSAGGRLEQYF
TRBV30	NA	TRBD1	TRBJ1-1	TGTGCCTGGGGACAGGGGTTGAATTTGGACACTGAAGCTTTCTTT	CAWGQGLNLDTEAFF
TRBV5-1	once	NA	TRBJ2-5	TGCGCCAGCAGCAGCGACACCCAGGCCAAAGAGACCCAGTACTTC	CASSSDTQAKETQYF
TRBV19	NA	TRBD2	TRBJ2-7	TGTGCCAGTAGTCCAGCCCGTAGCGGGACTGGTAACGAGCAGTACTTC	CASSPARSGTGNEQYF
TRBV5-1	NA	NA	TRBJ2-2	TGCGCCAGCGCTTTGGGGGCGGCGAACACCGGGGAGCTGTTTTTT	CASALGAANTGELFF
TRBV4-3	NA	TRBD2	TRBJ2-2	TGCGCCAGCAGCCAAGATCTGTTGCTAGCGGGAGGGCCACACACCGGGGAGCTGTTTTTT	CASSQDLLLAGGPHTGELFF
TRBV7-9	NA	NA	TRBJ1-3	TGTGCCAGCAGCTTAGGAACGACAGGCCCAGGAAACACCATATATTTT	CASSLGTTGPGNTIYF
TRBV30	NA	TRBD2	TRBJ2-2	TGTGCCTGGAGGACTAGCGGGAGATTAATGGGTGCCGGGGAGCTGTTTTTT	CAWRTSGRLMGAGELFF
TRBV6-5	NA	TRBD2	TRBJ2-3	TGTGCCAGCAGTCCAGCGGGAACAGATACGCAGTATTTT	CASSPAGTDTQYF
TRBV6-1	NA	TRBD1	TRBJ2-4	TGTGCCAGCAGCGGGGACAGGGCGAACATTCAGTACTTC	CASSGDRANIQYF
TRBV6-1	NA	NA	TRBJ1-1	TGTGCCAGCAGTGAGTTGGGTCCGAACACTGAAGCTTTCTTT	CASSELGPNTEAFF
TRBV2	NA	NA	TRBJ1-1	TGTGCCAGCAGTGGTCGACGGGTGAACACTGAAGCTTTCTTT	CASSGRRVNTEAFF
TRBV20-1	NA	NA	TRBJ2-5	TGCAGTGCGGGAGAGACCCAGTACTTC	CSAGETQYF
TRBV19	NA	TRBD2	TRBJ2-5	TGTGCCAGTAGCGCGACTAGCGGGAGCCGGGAGACCCAGTACTTC	CASSATSGSRETQYF
TRBV5-1	NA	NA	TRBJ1-1	TGCGCCAGCAGCTTGTCGGGGACACCGTATGAAGCTTTCTTT	CASSLSGTPYEAFF
TRBV9	NA	NA	TRBJ1-6	TGTGCCAGCGCTCCCGGGGGGTATAATTCACCCCTCCACTTT	CASAPGGYNSPLHF